This passage covers 5 T cell receptor beta chains from one sample sequenced in a study of blood T cell repertoires in COVID-19. Using immunoSEQ multiplex PCR, the repertoire was profiled, and TCRdb retains in-frame clones only, with some absent. The sample has more than 85,000 clones, around 74% seen once. Sequencing was done on a sample of peripheral blood. These receptors were obtained from a woman between 65 and 79 years old with acute or convalescent COVID-19.

J is TRBJ2-5 and V is TRBV29-1; 9 bases are shared with TRBD2. Germline V gene sequence: CDR1 SQVTM, CDR2 ANQGSEA. The CDR3 extends over 12 amino acids. Losses at the gene ends were 7 bases for V and 5 bases for J; bases not matched to a gene: 5. CDR3 sequence: CSGGGARETQYF. As DNA, the CDR3 is TGCAGCGGCGGGGGGGCTAGGGAGACCCAGTACTTC.

This clone was seen only a few times. This chain uses TRBV19 with TRBJ2-7; perhaps TRBD2 as D (7 bases). Trimming cost V 6 bases and J 5 bases, with 23 bases left between them. Germline V CDR1 and CDR2: LNHDA, SQIVND (reference sequence). The CDR3 consists of 16 residues. The chain's CDR3 is CASSLTRGQRQDEQYF. Written as DNA, the CDR3 is TGTGCCAGTAGCCTGACGCGGGGGCAGAGACAGGACGAGCAGTACTTC.

The chain carries TRBV3-1 (or the pseudogene TRBV3-2) and TRBJ2-3, with TRBD1 as a possible D gene (5 bases). Germline V gene lookup returns CDR1 LGHDT and CDR2 YNNKEL (reference sequence). CDR3 length: 15 residues. With 0 bases removed from V and 1 base from J, the gap between germline ends came to 8 bases. CDR3 DNA: TGTGCCAGCAGCCAAGATCCACAGGGCACAGATACGCAGTATTTT. Protein sequence: CASSQDPQGTDTQYF.

The J gene is TRBJ2-3, the V gene TRBV5-1, with TRBD1 matching 8 bases. Germline V CDR1 and CDR2: SGHRS, YFSETQ. The CDR3 runs 14 residues. V shed 4 bases, J shed 6 bases, and the junction held 7 bases outside the gene matches. The CDR3 is CASSTGQGRDTQYF. The DNA for the CDR3 is TGCGCCAGCAGCACCGGACAGGGCAGGGATACGCAGTATTTT.

The chain combines TRBV10-3 with TRBJ1-2; D perhaps matches TRBD1 (5 bases). The germline V gene has CDR1 ENHRY and CDR2 SYGVKD. The CDR3 is 15 residues long. V was pared by 3 bases and J by 4 bases, with 15 bases between. The CDR3, as DNA: TGTGCCATCAGTGATGTAGGGGCCTTAGGCTATGGCTACACCTTC. Its translation is CAISDVGALGYGYTF.